This entry features one TCR beta chain sequence. The data were obtained in a study of blood T cell repertoires in COVID-19. The ends were cut back, 8 bases at V and 0 bases at J, with 11 bases in the middle. CDR3 length: 15 residues. Germline CDR1 LNHDA, CDR2 SQIVND (reference sequence). Libraries were prepared by immunoSEQ multiplex PCR; TCRdb keeps only in-frame clonotypes and omits some of them. The sample consists of 220,000 or so clones, 80% to 90% of them appearing once. The chain links TRBV19 to TRBJ2-6; D might be TRBD1 (6 bases). The receptor was derived from a woman younger than 35 in a cohort exposed to, infected with or recovered from COVID-19 (not recorded which). The material sequenced was PBMCs or T cells enriched from blood (not recorded which). The CDR3 DNA follows: TGTGCCAGTCGGATGGGGGCCTCTGGGGCCAACGTCCTGACTTTC. Encoded protein: CASRMGASGANVLTF.